The 27 T cell receptor beta chains given below trace back to one sample, sequenced in a study of cytomegalovirus exposure and HLA in healthy donors. Primers for the PCR totalled 60 Vbeta and 13 Jbeta. Assay used: immunoSEQ multiplex PCR; TCRdb lists only in-frame clones, some missing. The data contain 180,000 or so clones, roughly 85% of them seen just once; the ten biggest clones take up about a tenth. The sequenced sample consisted of PBMCs. These receptors came from a man aged 18 to 29 in good health and CMV-seropositive.

V gene TRBV6-5 combines with J gene TRBJ1-3; possible D gene TRBD1, 5 bases. Trimming took 8 bases from V and 4 from J, leaving 12 bases between them. CDR3 length: 13 residues. Germline values: CDR1 MNHEY, CDR2 SVGAGI. The CDR3 reads CASRPPGGNTIYF. CDR3 sequence (DNA): TGTGCCAGCCGGCCTCCAGGGGGAAACACCATATATTTT.

The chain links TRBV11-2 to TRBJ2-7; possible D gene TRBD2, 6 bases. The germline V and J ends were trimmed by 5 bases and 2 bases, with 13 bases remaining between them. The CDR3 extends over 14 amino acids. CDR1 and CDR2 from the germline V gene are SGHAT and FQNNGV. The CDR3 region is CASSPGTLTYEQYF. DNA for the CDR3: TGTGCCAGCAGCCCTGGGACTCTCACCTACGAGCAGTACTTC.

In DNA, the CDR3 is TGTGCCAGTAGTATAGGGTACGAGCAGTACTTC. It codes for CASSIGYEQYF. J is TRBJ2-5 and V is TRBV19, with D unclear. The DNA end lines up better with TRBJ2-7; the J call may be wrong. Germline V lookup: CDR1 LNHDA, CDR2 SQIVND (reference sequence). This CDR3 has 11 residues.

V and J are TRBV5-1 and TRBJ2-7, with TRBD1 matching 9 bases. The trim removed 7 bases at V and 5 bases at J, leaving 10 bases unmatched. Looked up from germline, CDR1 is SGHRS and CDR2 is YFSETQ. The CDR3 is made up of 14 amino acids. The CDR3 protein is CASRPGTGLNEQYF. The CDR3 DNA reads as TGCGCCAGCCGACCCGGGACAGGGCTTAACGAGCAGTACTTC.

The J gene is TRBJ2-5, the V gene TRBV2; 7 bases map to TRBD2. V dropped 9 bases and J dropped 5; count of bases not matched to a gene: 3. The CDR3 has 11 amino acids. Per the germline V gene, CDR1 is SNHLY and CDR2 is FYNNEI. CDR3 in DNA: TGTGCCAGTGGGGGGGATGAGACCCAGTACTTC. Translated: CASGGDETQYF.

J is TRBJ2-3 and V is TRBV5-1; D perhaps matches TRBD2 (5 bases). V was pared by 3 bases and J by 2 bases, with 10 bases between. Germline V gene sequence: CDR1 SGHRS, CDR2 YFSETQ. CDR3 length equals 14 residues. The CDR3 here is CASSYRLNTDTQYF. In nucleotides, the CDR3 is TGCGCCAGCAGCTACCGACTAAACACAGATACGCAGTATTTT.

The rearrangement uses TRBV15 and TRBJ2-5, with 9 bases identical to TRBD1. V was pared by 5 bases and J by 5 bases, with 12 bases of the junction left unmatched. Germline-derived CDR1 and CDR2 are LNHNV and YYDKDF (reference sequence). The CDR3 has 16 amino acids. The CDR3 sequence: CATSRGGGQGRETQYF. The CDR3 region has the DNA TGTGCCACCAGCCGAGGGGGGGGACAGGGTCGGGAGACCCAGTACTTC.

The chain employs TRBV25-1 and TRBJ2-3, with 8 bases lining up with TRBD2. Germline CDR1 MGHDK, CDR2 SYGVNS. CDR3 length: 15 amino acids. V lost 6 bases and J lost 2; bases outside the gene matches: 7. CDR3 loop: CASSLSGVATDTQYF. CDR3 sequence (DNA): TGTGCCAGCAGCCTTAGCGGGGTGGCCACAGATACGCAGTATTTT.

This rearrangement joins TRBV9 to TRBJ2-5; 7 nucleotides align to TRBD1. The length of the CDR3 is 13 residues. The germline V gene encodes CDR1 SGDLS and CDR2 YYNGEE. After removal of 4 bases from V and 5 bases from J, the junction contained 5 bases not matched to a gene. The CDR3 region is CASSLTGVETQYF. In nucleotides, the CDR3 is TGTGCCAGCAGCCTTACAGGGGTCGAGACCCAGTACTTC.

The rearrangement uses TRBV5-1 and TRBJ2-3; 7 bases match TRBD1. With V trimmed by 5 bases and J by 3 bases, 3 bases remained unmatched. Germline lookup yields CDR1 SGHRS and CDR2 YFSETQ. The CDR3 has 13 amino acids. The CDR3 DNA reads TGCGCCAGCAGTCGGACAGGAACAGATACGCAGTATTTT. This encodes CASSRTGTDTQYF.

The chain has TRBV10-1 and TRBJ1-6; tentatively, D is TRBD1 (5 bases). The CDR3 loop spans 13 amino acids. V was pared by 10 bases and J by 7 bases, with 14 bases between. Per germline, CDR1 WNHNN and CDR2 SYGVQD (reference sequence). CDR3 DNA sequence: TGCGCCACCCAGACAGAGACAAATTCACCCCTCCACTTT. Its protein product is CATQTETNSPLHF.

This chain links TRBV21-1 with TRBJ1-2. TRBV21-1 counts as a pseudogene. The CDR3 extends over 12 amino acids. Here the CDR3 DNA reads TGTGCCAGCATGACTGGGAACTATGGCTACACCTTC. Amino acids: CASMTGNYGYTF.

This chain uses TRBV5-4 with TRBJ1-3, with a weak D call TRBD1 (6 bases). This CDR3 is 14 amino acids long. V shed 4 bases and J shed 2 bases, with 10 bases lying between them. Looked up from germline, CDR1 is SGHNT and CDR2 is YYREEE (reference sequence). The CDR3 protein is CASSDNRAGNTIYF. The CDR3 bases are TGTGCCAGCAGCGACAACAGGGCTGGAAACACCATATATTTT. The whole variable domain, remainder taken from reference TRBV5-4 and TRBJ1-3, is ETGVTQSPTHLIKTRGQQVTLRCSSQSGHNTVSWYQQALGQGPQFIFQYYREEENGRGNFPPRFSGLQFPNYSSELNVNALELDDSALYLCASSDNRAGNTIYFGEGSWLTVV.

DNA of the CDR3: TGTGCCAGCAGTGAACGAGTTTGGTTGAGCTCCTACGAGCAGTACTTC. It is translated as CASSERVWLSSYEQYF. The gene calls are TRBV2 and TRBJ2-7, with D uncertain. The germline CDR1 and CDR2 sequences are SNHLY and FYNNEI. The CDR3 spans 16 residues. V shed 2 bases and J shed 0 bases, with 14 bases lying between them.

This rearrangement joins TRBV12-5 to TRBJ2-7; the D is unclear. There are 13 residues in the CDR3. The germline V gene encodes CDR1 LGHNT and CDR2 FRNRAP. Trimming cost V 0 bases and J 4 bases, with 7 bases left between them. The DNA for the CDR3 is TGTGCTAGTGGTTTGGTCCCCCTTTACGAGCAGTACTTC. Amino acid sequence: CASGLVPLYEQYF.

The V gene is TRBV5-1, the J gene TRBJ1-2; D gene ambiguous. This CDR3 has 14 amino acids. Germline V CDR1 and CDR2: SGHRS, YFSETQ. V was clipped by 1 base and J by 6 bases, with 13 bases between them. This CDR3 reads CASSLNARQNGYTF. CDR3 DNA: TGCGCCAGCAGCTTGAACGCGAGGCAAAATGGCTACACCTTC. Full variable domain (outside the CDR3, taken from reference TRBV5-1 and TRBJ1-2): KAGVTQTPRYLIKTRGQQVTLSCSPISGHRSVSWYQQTPGQGLQFLFEYFSETQRNKGNFPGRFSGRQFSNSRSEMNVSTLELGDSALYLCASSLNARQNGYTFGSGTRLTVV.

The chain combines TRBV5-1 with TRBJ2-2, with a weak D call TRBD2 (5 bases). From germline, CDR1 is SGHRS and CDR2 YFSETQ. Trimming shortened V by 5 bases and J by 6 bases, and 8 bases separated the two germline ends. There are 12 residues in the CDR3. CDR3 nucleotide sequence: TGCGCCAGCAGATCCGGGGCCGGGGAGCTGTTTTTT. Protein sequence: CASRSGAGELFF.

The DNA for the CDR3 is TGTGCCAGCAGCTTAGAAGGAACAGCAGATACGCAGTATTTT. Its protein is CASSLEGTADTQYF. The rearrangement joins TRBV7-2 to TRBJ2-3; D ambiguous. V lost 1 base to trimming and J lost 4 bases, with 9 bases between them. This CDR3 region has 14 residues. The germline gives CDR1 SGHTA, CDR2 FQGNSA.

The CDR3 bases are TGTGCCAGCAGTCCGGACAACAGGGGGCTCTGGGAGACCCAGTACTTC. It codes for CASSPDNRGLWETQYF. V is TRBV27 and J is TRBJ2-5, with 9 bases fitting TRBD1. Germline V gives CDR1 MNHEY, CDR2 SMNVEV (reference sequence). The CDR3 loop spans 16 amino acids. J was trimmed by 5 bases and V by 5 bases; bases with no gene match: 12.

The genes are TRBV29-1 and TRBJ1-2, with D perhaps TRBD1 (6 bases). Trimming removed 5 bases at V and 3 bases at J, with 13 bases between. CDR1 is SQVTM and CDR2 is ANQGSEA in the germline V gene. The CDR3 extends over 13 amino acids. CDR3 sequence (DNA): TGCAGCGTTATCCGGGACAAACACTATGGCTACACCTTC. It is translated as CSVIRDKHYGYTF.

The chain combines TRBV11-2 with TRBJ2-1, with D perhaps matching TRBD1 (5 bases). The V gene lost 5 bases and the J gene lost 4 bases, with 18 bases spanning the gap. Germline CDR1 and CDR2: SGHAT and FQNNGV. The CDR3 loop spans 16 amino acids. Here the CDR3 reads CASSKRQPEPYNEQFF. For the CDR3, the DNA is TGTGCCAGCAGCAAACGACAGCCCGAACCTTACAATGAGCAGTTCTTC.

This clone is a singleton in its sample. CDR3 residues: CASSLVGLASTDTQYF. For the CDR3, the DNA is TGTGCCAGCAGCTTAGTGGGTCTAGCAAGCACAGATACGCAGTATTTT. The chain has TRBV11-2 and TRBJ2-3; maybe TRBD2 (5 bases). There are 16 residues in the CDR3. Trimming pared 1 base from V and 0 bases from J, leaving 11 bases between. Germline V gene data show CDR1 as SGHAT and CDR2 as FQNNGV.

The rearrangement joins TRBV10-3 to TRBJ2-5, with D perhaps TRBD2 (6 bases). In germline, CDR1 is ENHRY, CDR2 SYGVKD. V was pared by 0 bases and J by 2 bases, with 10 bases between. The CDR3 has 15 residues. CDR3 region: CAISESGGPQETQYF. The CDR3 DNA sequence: TGTGCCATCAGTGAGTCGGGGGGACCGCAAGAGACCCAGTACTTC.

This chain joins TRBV18 and TRBJ2-1; tentatively, D is TRBD1 (6 bases). This CDR3 has 16 residues. CDR1 is KGHSH, CDR2 LQKENI, per germline. V lost 3 bases to trimming and J lost 7 bases, with 19 bases between them. The CDR3 loop reads CASSPRQVRAPNEQFF. In DNA, the CDR3 is TGTGCCAGCTCACCGCGACAGGTTAGGGCCCCTAATGAGCAGTTCTTC. Using reference TRBV18 and TRBJ2-1 for the parts outside the CDR3, the full variable domain is NAGVMQNPRHLVRRRGQEARLRCSPMKGHSHVYWYRQLPEEGLKFMVYLQKENIIDESGMPKERFSAEFPKEGPSILRIQQVVRGDSAAYFCASSPRQVRAPNEQFFGPGTRLTVL.

The rearrangement joins TRBV5-6 to TRBJ1-5, with TRBD1 as a possible D gene (6 bases). Germline V gives CDR1 SGHDT, CDR2 YYEEEE. Trimming took off 3 bases at V and 5 bases at J, with 15 bases between the two ends. This CDR3 is 15 amino acids long. Here the CDR3 reads CASSSQATGHQPQHF. In nucleotides, the CDR3 is TGTGCCAGCAGCTCCCAGGCTACAGGGCATCAGCCCCAGCATTTT.

The chain recombines TRBV7-9 with TRBJ2-5, with 10 positions matching TRBD2. The CDR3 spans 15 residues. V dropped 5 bases and J dropped 4; count of bases not matched to a gene: 7. The V gene's germline CDR1 is SEHNR and CDR2 FQNEAQ (reference sequence). CDR3 bases: TGTGCCAGCAGCCAAGTAGCGGGGGGAAGAGAGACCCAGTACTTC. It specifies CASSQVAGGRETQYF.

The V and J genes are TRBV5-1 and TRBJ1-2; D is uncertain. The V and J ends lost 0 bases and 5 bases respectively, with 11 bases between them. Germline V gives CDR1 SGHRS, CDR2 YFSETQ. The CDR3 consists of 14 residues. CDR3 coding DNA: TGCGCCAGCAGCTTGGCCGCTCAGTCTTATGGCTACACCTTC. This encodes CASSLAAQSYGYTF.